One sample yielded the 22 T cell receptor beta chains listed below, sequenced in a study of radiotherapy plus CTLA-4 blockade in lung cancer. The data were produced by immunoSEQ multiplex PCR, yet TCRdb's version contains in-frame clones alone and is incomplete. The sample comprises about 77,000 clones, approximately 73% of which are singletons, and over 9% rests with the top ten. This sample comprised peripheral blood, obtained from a patient treated with radiotherapy plus ipilimumab. The receptor source for this set is a human donor with non-small cell lung cancer whose response to radiotherapy plus ipilimumab could not be evaluated.

This clone appeared a few times. The V and J genes are TRBV6-5 and TRBJ1-1; 7 nucleotides agree with TRBD1. The CDR3 sequence is 15 residues long. Germline V gene sequence: CDR1 MNHEY, CDR2 SVGAGI. V shed 2 bases, J shed 1 base, and the junction held 4 bases outside the gene matches. The CDR3 loop reads CASSYAGTENTEAFF. The CDR3 nucleotides read TGTGCCAGCAGTTACGCCGGGACAGAGAACACTGAAGCTTTCTTT.

This rearrangement joins TRBV28 to TRBJ1-2; possibly TRBD1 for D (5 bases). The germline V gene encodes CDR1 MDHEN and CDR2 SYDVKM. V was clipped by 3 bases and J by 3 bases, with 17 bases between them. This CDR3 spans 16 amino acids. CDR3 sequence: CASSFYGGDRDYGYTF. The CDR3 nucleotides are TGTGCCAGCAGTTTTTATGGCGGGGACCGAGACTATGGCTACACCTTC.

The gene calls are TRBV10-3 and TRBJ2-5; TRBD2 matches at 7 bases. Germline V gene sequence: CDR1 ENHRY, CDR2 SYGVKD. The V gene end was trimmed by 6 bases and the J gene end by 0 bases; junction bases not matched to a gene: 13. There are 17 residues in the CDR3. Here the CDR3 DNA reads TGTGCCATCAGCGCCGGGACTACCTCCCGAGACCAAGAGACCCAGTACTTC. Translation: CAISAGTTSRDQETQYF.

J is TRBJ2-1 and V is TRBV28, with D possibly being TRBD1 (5 bases). The V gene's germline CDR1 is MDHEN and CDR2 SYDVKM. The CDR3 has 12 residues. Between the trimmed V and J ends, which lost 5 bases and 7 bases, there was a span of 9 bases. In DNA, the CDR3 is TGTGCCAGCAGTAGGGGCCTGAATGAGCAGTTCTTC. This gives the protein CASSRGLNEQFF.

The rearrangement joins TRBV5-1 to TRBJ1-2; D uncertain. Germline loops: CDR1 SGHRS, CDR2 YFSETQ. V was pared by 5 bases and J by 0 bases, with 8 bases between. CDR3 size: 13 residues. The chain's CDR3 is CASRKETNYGYTF. DNA for the CDR3: TGCGCCAGCAGGAAAGAGACTAACTATGGCTACACCTTC. Filled out from reference TRBV5-1 and TRBJ1-2, the complete variable domain reads KAGVTQTPRYLIKTRGQQVTLSCSPISGHRSVSWYQQTPGQGLQFLFEYFSETQRNKGNFPGRFSGRQFSNSRSEMNVSTLELGDSALYLCASRKETNYGYTFGSGTRLTVV.

Written as DNA, the CDR3 is TGCGCCAGCAGTCGGGACTACCGAGACCCAGGGGAGACCCAGTACTTC. It yields the protein CASSRDYRDPGETQYF. V is TRBV10-2 and J is TRBJ2-5, with 7 bases aligning to TRBD2. The CDR3 is 16 residues long. V was pared by 5 bases and J by 5 bases, with 14 bases of the junction left unmatched. In germline, CDR1 is WSHSY, CDR2 SAAADI.

This chain connects TRBV28 to TRBJ2-3; D is perhaps TRBD2 (6 bases). Germline CDR1 MDHEN, CDR2 SYDVKM. Trimming removed 7 bases at V and 6 bases at J, with 14 bases between. The CDR3 runs to 13 residues. This chain's CDR3 is CASKELALDTQYF. Written as DNA, the CDR3 is TGTGCCAGCAAAGAACTAGCCCTGGATACGCAGTATTTT.

V and J are TRBV12-5 and TRBJ1-5; 9 positions match TRBD1. This CDR3 spans 17 amino acids. V dropped 7 bases and J dropped 0; count of bases not matched to a gene: 10. Germline V CDR1 and CDR2: LGHNT, FRNRAP. The CDR3 nucleotides read TGTGCTAGTGACGGGACCGGGACAGGGCCTAGCAATCAGCCCCAGCATTTT. Protein sequence: CASDGTGTGPSNQPQHF.

The CDR3 coding sequence is TGTGCCTGGAGTGGGGGCAGGGGAGAGACCCAGTACTTC. This translates into CAWSGGRGETQYF. The J gene is TRBJ2-5, the V gene TRBV30; possible D gene TRBD1, 6 bases. Germline V CDR1 and CDR2: GTSNPN, SVGIG (reference sequence). V lost 1 base and J lost 4, with 10 bases in between. CDR3 length: 13 residues.

The CDR3 DNA sequence: TGTGCCAGCAGTTTGGGGGACAGGGGGTATGGCTACACCTTC. Encoded protein: CASSLGDRGYGYTF. The gene calls are TRBV27 and TRBJ1-2; 11 bases agree with TRBD1. The germline V gene has CDR1 MNHEY and CDR2 SMNVEV (reference sequence). V shed 3 bases, J shed 5 bases, and the junction held 2 bases outside the gene matches. The CDR3 spans 14 residues.

V gene TRBV4-2 combines with J gene TRBJ2-5; 9 bases fit TRBD2. The CDR3 totals 15 residues. Per the germline V gene, CDR1 is LGHNA and CDR2 is YNFKEQ. The J segment lost 2 bases and the V segment lost 2 bases, leaving 3 bases of the junction unmatched. The CDR3 DNA sequence: TGTGCCAGCAGCCAACTAGCGGGAACTCAAGAGACCCAGTACTTC. The encoded protein is CASSQLAGTQETQYF.

This clone was observed a handful of times. The chain recombines TRBV5-4 with TRBJ1-3; D call uncertain. This CDR3 has 13 residues. Germline loops: CDR1 SGHNT, CDR2 YYREEE (reference sequence). Trimming took off 4 bases at V and 4 bases at J, with 9 bases between the two ends. This chain's CDR3 is CASSTGLGNTIYF. The CDR3 bases are TGTGCCAGCAGCACCGGACTGGGAAACACCATATATTTT.

J is TRBJ2-7 and V is TRBV5-1; 7 bases align to TRBD1. The CDR3 covers 13 residues. V gave up 3 bases and J gave up 4 bases; unmatched junction bases: 4. In germline, CDR1 is SGHRS, CDR2 YFSETQ. CDR3 nucleotide sequence: TGCGCCAGCAGCTGGGACAGAAGGTACGAGCAGTACTTC. Translated, it gives CASSWDRRYEQYF. The full variable domain, its missing parts supplied by reference TRBV5-1 and TRBJ2-7, is KAGVTQTPRYLIKTRGQQVTLSCSPISGHRSVSWYQQTPGQGLQFLFEYFSETQRNKGNFPGRFSGRQFSNSRSEMNVSTLELGDSALYLCASSWDRRYEQYFGPGTRLTVT.

The chain joins TRBV9 to TRBJ1-2; the D gene is possibly TRBD1 (6 bases). Between the trimmed V and J ends, which lost 5 bases and 8 bases, there was a span of 19 bases. Germline V gene sequence: CDR1 SGDLS, CDR2 YYNGEE. There are 14 residues in the CDR3. This CDR3 is CASRDVRGAQGYTF. CDR3 nucleotides: TGTGCCAGCAGGGATGTACGGGGGGCCCAGGGCTACACCTTC.

V gene TRBV7-2 combines with J gene TRBJ1-5; 7 bases map to TRBD1. Losses at the gene ends were 4 bases for V and 2 bases for J; bases not matched to a gene: 8. Germline V gene sequence: CDR1 SGHTA, CDR2 FQGNSA. The CDR3 totals 16 residues. The DNA of the CDR3 is TGTGCCAGCAGCTCGCAGACAGGGTTGGGCAATCAGCCCCAGCATTTT. Its protein is CASSSQTGLGNQPQHF. Supplemented by reference TRBV7-2 and TRBJ1-5, the full variable domain reads GAGVSQSPSNKVTEKGKDVELRCDPISGHTALYWYRQSLGQGLEFLIYFQGNSAPDKSGLPSDRFSAERTGGSVSTLTIQRTQQEDSAVYLCASSSQTGLGNQPQHFGDGTRLSIL.

A note on this clone: A read error may produce the germline difference seen at one junction end. The V and J genes are TRBV10-3 and TRBJ2-2, with TRBD1 matching 7 bases. In germline, CDR1 is ENHRY, CDR2 SYGVKD. The CDR3 is 19 amino acids. The CDR3 coding sequence is TGTGCCGTCAGTGGGACAGAAAGGACGATATTAACTAACACCGGGGAGCTGTTTTTT. The encoded protein is CAVSGTERTILTNTGELFF.

The chain carries TRBV27 and TRBJ1-6; 7 bases align to TRBD1. Per the germline V gene, CDR1 is MNHEY and CDR2 is SMNVEV (reference sequence). V lost 6 bases and J lost 10; bases outside the gene matches: 3. The CDR3 sequence is 12 residues long. The CDR3 bases are TGTGCCAGCAGAGGAGGGGGCTCACCCCTCCACTTT. It codes for CASRGGGSPLHF.

This chain connects TRBV19 to TRBJ2-2; possibly TRBD2 for D (5 bases). CDR1 is LNHDA and CDR2 is SQIVND in the germline V gene (reference sequence). This CDR3 region has 14 residues. Between the trimmed V and J ends, which lost 1 base and 6 bases, there was a span of 9 bases. Written as DNA, the CDR3 is TGTGCCAGTAGTATAGGTCTAGCTTCCGGGGAGCTGTTTTTT. This sequence encodes CASSIGLASGELFF. Drawing the rest from reference TRBV19 and TRBJ2-2, the complete variable domain is DGGITQSPKYLFRKEGQNVTLSCEQNLNHDAMYWYRQDPGQGLRLIYYSQIVNDFQKGDIAEGYSVSREKKESFPLTVTSAQKNPTAFYLCASSIGLASGELFFGEGSRLTVL.

This CDR3 is CASSILQGNTEAFF. The CDR3 DNA follows: TGTGCCAGCAGCATACTACAGGGAAACACTGAAGCTTTCTTT. The rearrangement joins TRBV28 to TRBJ1-1, with D possibly matching TRBD1 (6 bases). The CDR3 sequence is 14 residues long. Trimming took off 6 bases at V and 2 bases at J, with 13 bases between the two ends. Germline-derived CDR1 and CDR2 are MDHEN and SYDVKM.

V is TRBV28 and J is TRBJ2-7, with D maybe TRBD1 (6 bases). Germline CDR1 reads MDHEN; CDR2 reads SYDVKM. V lost 1 base and J lost 6, with 13 bases in between. CDR3 length: 14 amino acids. The CDR3 nucleotides read TGTGCCAGCAGTTTATTGCAGGGGAAGGCCGAGCAGTACTTC. As protein: CASSLLQGKAEQYF.

The chain carries TRBV7-6 and TRBJ2-1; tentatively, D is TRBD1 (6 bases). CDR3 length equals 16 residues. Per germline, CDR1 SGHVS and CDR2 FNYEAQ. Trimming stripped 1 base from V and 0 bases from J, with 10 bases between. The CDR3 protein is CASSLGGPSSYNEQFF. As DNA, the CDR3 is TGTGCCAGCAGCTTAGGGGGGCCTAGCTCCTACAATGAGCAGTTCTTC.

This clone was observed once. The V gene is TRBV27, the J gene TRBJ1-2, with D tentatively TRBD1 (5 bases). The germline V gene has CDR1 MNHEY and CDR2 SMNVEV (reference sequence). Trimming took off 6 bases at V and 0 bases at J, with 8 bases between the two ends. This CDR3 contains 13 residues. The CDR3 DNA follows: TGTGCCAGCAGCGACAGTCCTAACTATGGCTACACCTTC. Translation gives CASSDSPNYGYTF.